Shown below are 10 T cell receptor beta chains from a single sample sequenced in a study of cytomegalovirus exposure and HLA in healthy donors. Primers for the PCR totalled 60 Vbeta and 13 Jbeta. Here immunoSEQ multiplex PCR was the method, and the copy in TCRdb shows in-frame clones only, minus some. The repertoire holds some 70,000 clones, with 76% as singletons. Sequences were obtained from PBMCs. These receptors all come from a young man in good health and CMV-seronegative.

V and J are TRBV30 and TRBJ1-4, with TRBD1 as a possible D gene (5 bases). Per germline, CDR1 GTSNPN and CDR2 SVGIG (reference sequence). The CDR3 covers 15 residues. Between the trimmed V and J ends, which lost 2 bases and 0 bases, there was a span of 10 bases. The CDR3 reads CAWSWGRTTNEKLFF. The CDR3 coding sequence is TGTGCCTGGAGTTGGGGCCGAACAACTAATGAAAAACTGTTTTTT.

This clone has only a few counts. V is TRBV10-1 and J is TRBJ2-7, with a possible D match to TRBD2 (5 bases). Per the germline V gene, CDR1 is WNHNN and CDR2 is SYGVQD (reference sequence). This CDR3 is built from 12 residues. Deletions cut 8 bases from V and 0 bases from J, with 8 bases between. The CDR3, as DNA: TGCGCCAGCGGCACTAGCTCCTACGAGCAGTACTTC. Translation: CASGTSSYEQYF.

This clone appeared once. The chain carries TRBV27 and TRBJ1-6; the match to TRBD1 covers 10 bases. The V gene end was trimmed by 2 bases and the J gene end by 6 bases; junction bases not matched to a gene: 7. CDR3 length: 17 amino acids. CDR1 is MNHEY and CDR2 is SMNVEV in the germline V gene (reference sequence). CDR3 sequence (DNA): TGTGCCAGCAGTTTAGGGACCGGGACAGGGGCTAATTCACCCCTCCACTTT. Its protein product is CASSLGTGTGANSPLHF.

The CDR3 spells CTSSQSGTDAYEQYV. As DNA, the CDR3 is TGCACCAGCAGCCAATCCGGGACAGATGCCTACGAGCAGTACGTC. The chain joins TRBV1 to TRBJ2-7; the D segment call TRBD1 is taken from the table without a DNA check. TRBV1 constitutes a pseudogene. The CDR3 has 15 amino acids.

The V gene is TRBV6-1, the J gene TRBJ1-2; D is possibly TRBD1 (5 bases). Germline CDR1 and CDR2: MNHNS and SASEGT. Trimming cost V 6 bases and J 3 bases, with 14 bases left between them. The CDR3 is 14 amino acids. Here the CDR3 DNA reads TGTGCCAGCAGCGACAGAGCCTCCGACTATGGCTACACCTTC. This translates into CASSDRASDYGYTF.

This sequence joins TRBV5-1 and TRBJ1-1; TRBD1 matches at 9 bases. CDR1 is SGHRS and CDR2 is YFSETQ in the germline V gene. This CDR3 is built from 15 residues. V lost 4 bases and J lost 1; bases outside the gene matches: 5. Here the CDR3 reads CASSGWGQGNTEAFF. CDR3 nucleotides: TGCGCCAGCAGCGGGTGGGGACAGGGGAACACTGAAGCTTTCTTT.

V is TRBV6-1 and J is TRBJ1-6, with D perhaps TRBD1 (5 bases). V was cut by 6 bases and J by 6 bases, with 15 bases left in between. The V gene's germline CDR1 is MNHNS and CDR2 SASEGT. The CDR3 contains 15 residues. CDR3 DNA: TGTGCCAGCAGATTGGGGGGAGGGGTTAATTCACCCCTCCACTTT. Protein: CASRLGGGVNSPLHF.

This chain links TRBV6-5 with TRBJ1-2; TRBD1 is a possible D gene (5 bases). CDR3 length: 15 amino acids. The germline CDR1 and CDR2 sequences are MNHEY and SVGAGI. V gave up 1 base and J gave up 8 bases, with 17 bases separating them. This CDR3 is CASSYLQRGTNGYTF. DNA for the CDR3: TGTGCCAGCAGTTACTTACAAAGGGGTACTAACGGCTACACCTTC.

This clone was found a few times. This chain uses TRBV5-1 with TRBJ1-2; tentatively, D is TRBD1 (6 bases). The CDR3 is made up of 14 amino acids. Germline V lookup: CDR1 SGHRS, CDR2 YFSETQ. The V gene lost 6 bases and the J gene lost 0 bases, with 12 bases spanning the gap. This chain's CDR3 is CASNRDTANYGYTF. The CDR3 DNA reads as TGCGCCAGCAACCGGGACACAGCTAACTATGGCTACACCTTC.

Details on this clone: The junction departs from germline at one end; a sequencing error may be responsible. V and J are TRBV11-2 and TRBJ1-6; the D is unclear. Germline loops: CDR1 SGHAT, CDR2 FQNNGV. The CDR3 has 16 residues. The CDR3 DNA reads as TGTGCCAGCAGCGCCGCTCGAAGCTCCTATAATTCGCCCCTCCACTTT. Amino acid sequence: CASSAARSSYNSPLHF.